A selection of T cell receptor beta chains follows, all from one sample in a study of cytomegalovirus exposure and HLA in healthy donors. Using immunoSEQ multiplex PCR, the repertoire was profiled, and TCRdb retains in-frame clones only, with some absent. The sample has over 150,000 clones; about 90% are singletons. The sample taken for sequencing was PBMCs. These receptors were collected from a young woman in good health and CMV-seronegative. Both conserved end residues are part of each CDR3. The D gene is left open where the match is weak. Expanded clones get a size class; other rows say once, few or many, or leave the size out.

J | size | V | D | DNA | CDR3
TRBJ2-3 | NA | TRBV18 | NA | TGTGCCAGCTCAAGTTTGGGGGGCGGAGATACGCAGTATTTT | CASSSLGGGDTQYF
TRBJ1-2 | NA | TRBV27 | NA | TGTGCCAGCAGTTTATCGAGAACTCCTCGAGGCTACACCTTC | CASSLSRTPRGYTF
TRBJ1-1 | NA | TRBV21-1 | NA | TGTGCCAGCAGCCTGCAATTCAGGGGGCTGGATGAAGCTTTCTTT | CASSLQFRGLDEAFF
TRBJ1-2 | NA | TRBV6-5 | TRBD1 | TGTGCCAGCAGTAGGACAGGGGCGAAAGGCTACACCTTC | CASSRTGAKGYTF
TRBJ2-1 | NA | TRBV12-5 | TRBD2 | TGTGCTAGTGGCCAGGGACTAGCGGGGGGGCCGGGTAATGAGCAGTTCTTC | CASGQGLAGGPGNEQFF
TRBJ1-2 | NA | TRBV5-4 | TRBD1 | TGTGCCAGCAGCGGACGGACAGGCCCCGTTGGAGAGATGTATGGCTACACCTTC | CASSGRTGPVGEMYGYTF
TRBJ2-5 | NA | TRBV19 | NA | TGTGCCAGTAGCCAGGCCAGGGTCGACAACCAAGAGACCCAGTACTTC | CASSQARVDNQETQYF
TRBJ1-4 | NA | TRBV2 | TRBD1 | TGTGCCAGCATAATGGACAGGGCAACTAATGAAAAACTGTTTTTT | CASIMDRATNEKLFF
TRBJ2-2 | NA | TRBV5-4 | TRBD2 | TGTGCCAGCAGATCTCTAGCGGGGACGGCCGGGGAGCTGTTTTTT | CASRSLAGTAGELFF
TRBJ1-5 | NA | TRBV4-1 | NA | TGCGCCAGCAGCCAAGAGAGGAGTCAGCCCCAGCATTTT | CASSQERSQPQHF
TRBJ2-1 | once | TRBV6-5 | NA | TGTGCCAGCGGCCGAGATCCGGATGAGCAGTTCTTC | CASGRDPDEQFF
TRBJ1-5 | NA | TRBV6-7 | TRBD1 | TGTGCCAGCAAGGGACAGGGGAATCAGCCCCAGCATTTT | CASKGQGNQPQHF
TRBJ1-2 | NA | TRBV4-1 | NA | TGCGCCAGCAGCCAAGACAGGGCCGCTTTTGAAGGCTACACCTTC | CASSQDRAAFEGYTF
TRBJ2-7 | NA | TRBV30 | NA | TGTGCCTGGAGCTCCGGAGAGGGATACGAGCAGTACTTC | CAWSSGEGYEQYF
TRBJ2-2 | once | TRBV7-2 | TRBD2 | TGTGCCAGCAGCTCAATAGCGGGGGGGCGATCCGGGGAGCTGTTTTTT | CASSSIAGGRSGELFF
TRBJ2-5 | NA | TRBV9 | TRBD1 | TGTGCCAGCAGCGTAGGCGTACAGGGGACCCAAGAGACCCAGTACTTC | CASSVGVQGTQETQYF
TRBJ1-1 | NA | TRBV5-6 | NA | TGTGCCAGCTCATATGACAGACCGAACACTGAAGCTTTCTTT | CASSYDRPNTEAFF
TRBJ1-1 | NA | TRBV4-3 | TRBD1 | TGCGCCAGCAGCCAAGAGCGCCCGGACAGGGTGTGGAACACTGAAGCTTTCTTT | CASSQERPDRVWNTEAFF
TRBJ2-1 | NA | TRBV7-6 | TRBD2 | TGTGCCAGCAGCCCAGGGGCTAGCGGGAGGGCCGTCGCGCAGTTCTTC | CASSPGASGRAVAQFF
TRBJ1-1 | few | TRBV10-3 | NA | TGTGCCATCAGTGGGACAGAGAACACTGAAGCTTTCTTT | CAISGTENTEAFF
TRBJ2-3 | NA | TRBV28 | NA | TGTGCCAGCAGTAAACAGGCCCCAGGCACAGATACGCAGTATTTT | CASSKQAPGTDTQYF
TRBJ2-6 | NA | TRBV4-2 | TRBD2 | TGTGCCAGCAGCCCCCGGACTAGCGGGGACTCTGGGGCCAACGTCCTGACTTTC | CASSPRTSGDSGANVLTF
TRBJ1-2 | NA | TRBV2 | TRBD1 | TGTGCCAGCAGTGCGACAGGGGATGGCTACACCTTC | CASSATGDGYTF
TRBJ1-5 | NA | TRBV4-2 | NA | TGTGCCAGCAGCCAAGATATACCAGGGGTAAGAAATCAGCCCCAGCATTTT | CASSQDIPGVRNQPQHF
TRBJ2-1 | NA | TRBV5-1 | TRBD2 | TGCGCCAGCAGCTTGAACTTACTAGCGGGGGGGACGAATGAGCAGTTCTTC | CASSLNLLAGGTNEQFF
TRBJ1-6 | NA | TRBV13 | NA | TGTGCCAGCAGCCACAGGGCCTATAATTCACCCCTCCACTTT | CASSHRAYNSPLHF
TRBJ2-3 | NA | TRBV5-1 | TRBD2 | TGCGCCAGCAGCTTGGCGGATGGCGGGAGGCCAGATACGCAGTATTTT | CASSLADGGRPDTQYF
TRBJ1-2 | NA | TRBV5-1 | NA | TGCGCCAGCAGTATAGAGGGAACCGTCTATGGCTACACCTTC | CASSIEGTVYGYTF
TRBJ1-3 | NA | TRBV19 | TRBD1 | TGTGCCAGTAGCGCTTTGATTGGGACAGGGGGCGTTCAGTCCACCATATATTTT | CASSALIGTGGVQSTIYF
TRBJ1-3 | few | TRBV6-5 | TRBD1 | TGTGCCAGCAGAAAGACAGGGTCTGGAAACACCATATATTTT | CASRKTGSGNTIYF
TRBJ2-5 | NA | TRBV6-5 | NA | TGTGCCAGCAGTTCGCCCCGGGGGGCCCAAGAGACCCAGTACTTC | CASSSPRGAQETQYF
TRBJ1-1 | once | TRBV5-6 | NA | TGTGCCAGCAGCTTTTTCAGCAAGAACACTGAAGCTTTCTTT | CASSFFSKNTEAFF
TRBJ1-2 | NA | TRBV18 | NA | TGTGCCAGCTCACCTTTCGGACAGTCTACACCCTATGGCTACACCTTC | CASSPFGQSTPYGYTF
TRBJ2-1 | NA | TRBV6-4 | TRBD2 | TGTGCCAGCAGAACCCCTCTAGCGGGAGCTATCTATTTCGATGAGCAGTTCTTC | CASRTPLAGAIYFDEQFF
TRBJ2-7 | NA | TRBV29-1 | NA | TGCAGCGCAACCGGGGCAGGGCCCTACGAGCAGTACTTC | CSATGAGPYEQYF
TRBJ2-1 | NA | TRBV7-2 | TRBD2 | TGTGCCAGCAGCTTTTTGCCTAGCGGGATGGCCTACAATGAGCAGTTCTTC | CASSFLPSGMAYNEQFF
TRBJ2-3 | NA | TRBV11-2 | TRBD2 | TGTGCCAGCAGCTTAGTCTCTAGCGGCTTCACAGATACGCAGTATTTT | CASSLVSSGFTDTQYF
TRBJ1-5 | NA | TRBV5-1 | NA | TGCGCCAGCAGCTTGGGACAAGGTCAGCCCCAGCATTTT | CASSLGQGQPQHF
TRBJ2-3 | NA | TRBV4-3 | NA | TGCGCCAGCAGCCAAGATATAGGGGGGGCCGTTGATACGCAGTATTTT | CASSQDIGGAVDTQYF
TRBJ2-3 | NA | TRBV4-3 | NA | TGCGCCAGCAGCCAAGTGTGGGCTAGCACAGATACGCAGTATTTT | CASSQVWASTDTQYF
TRBJ2-3 | NA | TRBV5-1 | TRBD2 | TGCGCCAGCAGCTTGGGAGTAGCGGGAGGTCCGAGAAAAGATACGCAGTATTTT | CASSLGVAGGPRKDTQYF
TRBJ2-1 | NA | TRBV11-2 | TRBD2 | TGTGCCAGCAGCTTGTTGGGGACTAGCGGCCAACGGTCCTACAATGAGCAGTTCTTC | CASSLLGTSGQRSYNEQFF
TRBJ2-7 | NA | TRBV7-6 | NA | TGTGCCAGCAGCTTCGGACCGGGGGACAGCACCTACGAGCAGTACTTC | CASSFGPGDSTYEQYF
TRBJ2-7 | NA | TRBV2 | NA | TGTGCCAGTGGGCAGGAGTTAACCTACGAGCAGTACTTC | CASGQELTYEQYF
TRBJ2-7 | NA | TRBV27 | TRBD2 | TGTGCCAGCAAACCCACCGTCGCGGGAGGGCCCTACGAGCAGTACTTC | CASKPTVAGGPYEQYF
TRBJ2-7 | NA | TRBV28 | NA | TGTGCCAGCAGTTTAGTGGGAGGGGGGAACGAGCAGTACTTC | CASSLVGGGNEQYF
TRBJ2-3 | NA | TRBV5-5 | NA | TGTGCCAGCAGCTTGGGACATTCCACAGATACGCAGTATTTT | CASSLGHSTDTQYF
TRBJ2-7 | NA | TRBV2 | TRBD1 | TGTGCCAGCAGAGGGGGACAGGGAAACTACGAGCAGTACTTC | CASRGGQGNYEQYF
TRBJ2-7 | NA | TRBV5-4 | TRBD2 | TGTGCCAGCAGCTTAAAGCGGGAGCTGGGGAACGAGCAGTACTTC | CASSLKRELGNEQYF
TRBJ1-3 | NA | TRBV11-2 | NA | TGTGCCAGCAGCTTAACAGGGTTTGCTGGAAACACCATATATTTT | CASSLTGFAGNTIYF